Listed below are T cell receptor beta chains from one sample, sequenced in a study of blood T cell repertoires in COVID-19. TCRdb's copy holds only in-frame clones and misses some; the assay was immunoSEQ multiplex PCR. The sample has a few hundred thousand clones, 87% seen once; the top ten hold about 2.1%. Sequencing used peripheral blood. The receptors were sampled from a woman aged 50 to 60 with acute or convalescent COVID-19. Both conserved end residues are part of each CDR3. D genes are given only for firm matches. Size values are once, few and many counts, or a class for expanded clones, and some rows have none.

v_call,j_call,d_call,clone_size,cdr3_nt,cdr3_aa
TRBV28,TRBJ1-1,TRBD1,-,TGTGCCAGCACCCGACAGGGGTGGAAGATGAACACTGAAGCTTTCTTT,CASTRQGWKMNTEAFF
TRBV28,TRBJ1-1,TRBD1,once,TGTGCCAGCAGTTTCGGGGGGATGGGGGACAGGTTCAACACTGAAGCTTTCTTT,CASSFGGMGDRFNTEAFF
TRBV5-1,TRBJ2-5,-,-,TGCGCCAGCAGCTTGTTTACCGAAGGGGAAGAGACCCAGTACTTC,CASSLFTEGEETQYF
TRBV14,TRBJ2-1,-,once,TGTGCCAGCAGTCTATCGGGCAATGAGCAGTTCTTC,CASSLSGNEQFF
TRBV6-4,TRBJ2-7,TRBD1,-,TGTGCCAGCAGTCCAACCGGGACAGGACTCTACGAGCAGTACTTC,CASSPTGTGLYEQYF
TRBV9,TRBJ2-7,TRBD1,-,TGTGCCAGCAGCGTAGTTGGGACAGGGGTTTACTTCGGCGAGCAGTACTTC,CASSVVGTGVYFGEQYF
TRBV7-8,TRBJ2-2,-,-,TGTGCCAGCAGCTTCCTCCGGGAGATGGTCGGGGAGCTGTTTTTT,CASSFLREMVGELFF
TRBV6-5,TRBJ1-6,TRBD1,-,TGTGCCAGCAGTTACGACAGGGCATATTCACCCCTCCACTTT,CASSYDRAYSPLHF
TRBV6-5,TRBJ2-5,-,-,TGTGCCAGCAGTTACAGCCCAGAGACCCAGTACTTC,CASSYSPETQYF
TRBV9,TRBJ2-3,-,-,TGTGCCAGCAGCGTAGCTCCCAAGGGGGCAGATACGCAGTATTTT,CASSVAPKGADTQYF
TRBV24-1,TRBJ1-2,-,-,TGTGCCACCAGTGGATGGGGGGGACAAGATAACTATGGCTACACCTTC,CATSGWGGQDNYGYTF
TRBV5-5,TRBJ2-1,-,few,TGTGCCAGCAGCTTGGTTGCAGGCCCCTACAATGAGCAGTTCTTC,CASSLVAGPYNEQFF
TRBV5-1,TRBJ2-1,-,-,TGCGCCAGCAGCTCGGTGACTAGTTCCAATGAGCAGTTCTTC,CASSSVTSSNEQFF
TRBV28,TRBJ2-7,-,-,TGTGCCAGCAGTTTATTGGGCGACCCTAGCGCTTCCTACGAGCAGTACTTC,CASSLLGDPSASYEQYF
TRBV27,TRBJ1-6,-,-,TGTGCCAACCTGGGACAAGGGGATTCACCCCTCCACTTT,CANLGQGDSPLHF
TRBV5-1,TRBJ2-5,TRBD1,-,TGCGCCAGCAGCTTGGGGGCCGAGGGGGCAGGAGAGACCCAGTACTTC,CASSLGAEGAGETQYF
TRBV5-5,TRBJ1-1,TRBD1,few,TGTGCCAGCAGCCAGGGGACAGGGAAAAACACTGAAGCTTTCTTT,CASSQGTGKNTEAFF
TRBV4-1,TRBJ1-4,-,-,TGCGCCTCCGGGGGGGTGGGTGAAAAACTGTTTTTT,CASGGVGEKLFF
TRBV10-3,TRBJ2-7,-,-,TGTGCCAGCGCGGGTGTTGCCTACGAGCAGTACTTC,CASAGVAYEQYF
TRBV15,TRBJ2-1,-,-,TGTGCCACCAGCAGAGACAGGGCCGGGTACAATGAGCAGTTCTTC,CATSRDRAGYNEQFF
TRBV10-3,TRBJ1-4,-,-,TGTGCCATCAAAGGAGAAAATGAAAAACTGTTTTTT,CAIKGENEKLFF
TRBV19,TRBJ1-5,-,-,TGTGCCAGTAGTATCGGACAGCCACCACAGCCCCAGCATTTT,CASSIGQPPQPQHF
TRBV9,TRBJ1-2,-,once,TGTGCCAGCAGCGGGCCAGGGAACTATGGCTACACCTTC,CASSGPGNYGYTF
TRBV18,TRBJ2-3,TRBD2,-,TGTGCCAGCTCACAGGGACTAGCGGGCACAGATACGCAGTATTTT,CASSQGLAGTDTQYF
TRBV28,TRBJ1-6,-,few,TGTGCCAGCAGTGGCAGTTATAATTCACCCCTCCACTTT,CASSGSYNSPLHF
TRBV18,TRBJ1-6,-,-,TGTGCCAGCTCACCGAGCGGGAAATCACCCCTCCACTTT,CASSPSGKSPLHF